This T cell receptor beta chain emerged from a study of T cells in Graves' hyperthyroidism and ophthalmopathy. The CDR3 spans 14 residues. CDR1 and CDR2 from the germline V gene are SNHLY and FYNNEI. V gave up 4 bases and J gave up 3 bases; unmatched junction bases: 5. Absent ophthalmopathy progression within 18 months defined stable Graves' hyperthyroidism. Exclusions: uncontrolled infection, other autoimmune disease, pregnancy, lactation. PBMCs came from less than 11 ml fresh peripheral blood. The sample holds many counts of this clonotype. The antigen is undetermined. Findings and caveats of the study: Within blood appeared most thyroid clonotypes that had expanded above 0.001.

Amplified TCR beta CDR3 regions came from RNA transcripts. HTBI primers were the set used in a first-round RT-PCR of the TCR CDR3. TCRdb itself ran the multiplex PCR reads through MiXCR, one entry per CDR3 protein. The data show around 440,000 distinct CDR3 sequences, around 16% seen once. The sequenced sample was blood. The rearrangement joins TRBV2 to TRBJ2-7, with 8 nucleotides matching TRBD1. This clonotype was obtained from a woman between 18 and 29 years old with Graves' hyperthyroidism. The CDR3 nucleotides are TGTGCCAGCAGTGGGACAGGGAGAATCTACGAGCAGTACTTC. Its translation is CASSGTGRIYEQYF.